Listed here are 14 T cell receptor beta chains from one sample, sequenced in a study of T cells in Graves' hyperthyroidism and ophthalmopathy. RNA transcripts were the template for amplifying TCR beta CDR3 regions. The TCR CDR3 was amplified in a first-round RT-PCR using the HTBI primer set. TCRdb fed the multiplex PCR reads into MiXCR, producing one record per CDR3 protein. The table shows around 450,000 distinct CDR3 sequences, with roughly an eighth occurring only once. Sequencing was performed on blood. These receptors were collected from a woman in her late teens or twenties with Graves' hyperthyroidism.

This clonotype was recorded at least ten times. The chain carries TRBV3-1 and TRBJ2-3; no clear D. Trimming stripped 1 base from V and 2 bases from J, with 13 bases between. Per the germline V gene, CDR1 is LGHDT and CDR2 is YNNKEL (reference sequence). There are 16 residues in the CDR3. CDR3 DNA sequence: TGTGCCAGCAGCCAAGCCTCTCTCCGGTCCACAGATACGCAGTATTTT. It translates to CASSQASLRSTDTQYF.

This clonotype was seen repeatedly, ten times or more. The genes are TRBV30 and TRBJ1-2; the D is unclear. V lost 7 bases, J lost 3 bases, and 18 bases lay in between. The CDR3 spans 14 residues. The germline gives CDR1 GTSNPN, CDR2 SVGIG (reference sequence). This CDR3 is CASPLTRLDYGYTF. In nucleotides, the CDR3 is TGTGCCTCCCCTCTCACCCGGTTGGACTATGGCTACACCTTC.

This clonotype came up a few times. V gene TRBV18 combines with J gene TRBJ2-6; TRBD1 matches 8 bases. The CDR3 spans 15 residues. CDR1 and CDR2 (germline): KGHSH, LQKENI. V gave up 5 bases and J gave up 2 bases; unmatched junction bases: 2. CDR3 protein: CASSVQGAGANVLTF. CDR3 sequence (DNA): TGTGCCAGCTCAGTACAGGGGGCTGGGGCCAACGTCCTGACTTTC.

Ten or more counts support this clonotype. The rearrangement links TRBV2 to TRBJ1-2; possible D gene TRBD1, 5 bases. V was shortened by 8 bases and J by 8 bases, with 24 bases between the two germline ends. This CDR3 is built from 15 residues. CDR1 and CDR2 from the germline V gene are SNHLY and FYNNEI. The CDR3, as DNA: TGTGCCAGCGAATACTTTGACACCGAACGGGGCGGCTACACCTTC. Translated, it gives CASEYFDTERGGYTF.

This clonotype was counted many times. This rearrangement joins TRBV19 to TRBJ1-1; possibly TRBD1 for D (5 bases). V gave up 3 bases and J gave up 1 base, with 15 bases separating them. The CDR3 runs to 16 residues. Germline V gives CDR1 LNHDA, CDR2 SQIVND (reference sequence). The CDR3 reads CASSIRGTTANTEAFF. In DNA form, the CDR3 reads TGTGCCAGTAGTATTCGGGGGACGACGGCGAACACTGAAGCTTTCTTT.

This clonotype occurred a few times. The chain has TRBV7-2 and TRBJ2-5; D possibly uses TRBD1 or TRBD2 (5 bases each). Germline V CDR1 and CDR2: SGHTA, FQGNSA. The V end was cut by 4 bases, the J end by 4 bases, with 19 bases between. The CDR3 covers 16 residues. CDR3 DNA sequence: TGTGCCAGCAGCTCCGACGGGGCAGGGAACTTAGAGACCCAGTACTTC. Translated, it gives CASSSDGAGNLETQYF.

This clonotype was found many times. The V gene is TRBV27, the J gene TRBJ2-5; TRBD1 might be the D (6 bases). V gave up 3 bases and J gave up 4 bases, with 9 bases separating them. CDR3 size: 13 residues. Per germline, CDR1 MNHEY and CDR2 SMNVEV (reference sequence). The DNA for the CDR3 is TGTGCCAGCAGTTTGAGGACAGCAGAGACCCAGTACTTC. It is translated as CASSLRTAETQYF.

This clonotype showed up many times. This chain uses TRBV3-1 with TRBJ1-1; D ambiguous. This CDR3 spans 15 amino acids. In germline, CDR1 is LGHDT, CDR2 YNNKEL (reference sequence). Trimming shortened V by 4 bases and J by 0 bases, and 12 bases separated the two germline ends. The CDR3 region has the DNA TGTGCCAGCAGCCCCGCCACAGTTATGAACACTGAAGCTTTCTTT. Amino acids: CASSPATVMNTEAFF.

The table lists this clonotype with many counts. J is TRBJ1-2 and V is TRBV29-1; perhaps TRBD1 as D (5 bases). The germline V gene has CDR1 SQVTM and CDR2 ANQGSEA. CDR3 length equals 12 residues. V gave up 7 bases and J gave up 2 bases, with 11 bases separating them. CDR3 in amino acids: CSAQQENYGYTF. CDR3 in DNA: TGCAGCGCTCAACAGGAGAACTATGGCTACACCTTC.

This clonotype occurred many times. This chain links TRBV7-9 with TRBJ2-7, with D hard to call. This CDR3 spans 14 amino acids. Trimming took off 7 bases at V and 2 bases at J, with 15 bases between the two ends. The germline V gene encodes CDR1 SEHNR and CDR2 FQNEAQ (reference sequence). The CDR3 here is CASTLEAKPYEQYF. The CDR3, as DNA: TGTGCCAGCACCCTAGAGGCCAAACCCTACGAGCAGTACTTC.

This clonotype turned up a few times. The CDR3 here is CASSQDRRGNYGYTF. CDR3 DNA sequence: TGTGCCAGCAGCCAAGATAGGAGAGGTAACTATGGCTACACCTTC. V usage is TRBV4-2 and J usage is TRBJ1-2; D unresolved. V lost 0 bases and J lost 1, with 9 bases in between. Germline V gives CDR1 LGHNA, CDR2 YNFKEQ. The CDR3 has 15 amino acids.

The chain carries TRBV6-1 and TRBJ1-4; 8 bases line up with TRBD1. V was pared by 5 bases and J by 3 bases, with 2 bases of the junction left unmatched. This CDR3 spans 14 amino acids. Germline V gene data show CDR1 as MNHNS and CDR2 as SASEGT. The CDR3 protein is CASSPGQANEKLFF. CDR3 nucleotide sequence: TGTGCCAGCAGTCCGGGACAGGCTAATGAAAAACTGTTTTTT.

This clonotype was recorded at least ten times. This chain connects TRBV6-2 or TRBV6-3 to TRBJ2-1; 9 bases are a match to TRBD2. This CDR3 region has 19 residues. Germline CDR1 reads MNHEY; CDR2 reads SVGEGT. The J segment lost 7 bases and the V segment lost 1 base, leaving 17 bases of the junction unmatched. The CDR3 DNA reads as TGTGCCAGCAGTTACTACTATCCGGAACACAGACTAGCGGTAAATGAGCAGTTCTTC. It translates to CASSYYYPEHRLAVNEQFF.

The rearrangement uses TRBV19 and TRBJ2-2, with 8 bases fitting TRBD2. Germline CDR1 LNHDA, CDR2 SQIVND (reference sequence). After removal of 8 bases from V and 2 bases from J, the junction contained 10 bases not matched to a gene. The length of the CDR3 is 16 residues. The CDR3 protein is CASWTAGVGNTGELFF. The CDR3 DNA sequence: TGTGCCAGTTGGACAGCGGGAGTGGGAAACACCGGGGAGCTGTTTTTT.